What follows are 21 T cell receptor beta chains derived from one specimen sequenced in a study of vaccination and CD4 T cells after COVID-19. No antigen has been assigned to these receptors. Treatment defined: roughly nine-day PBMC culture with coronavirus spike peptide pools or control peptides (ViraFEST assay). The assay that was used to sequence DNA from cultured CD4+ T cells was the Oncomine TCR Beta short-read assay. TCRdb processed the PCR reads anew with MiXCR; each CDR3 protein has one entry. The data show roughly 16,000 distinct CDR3 sequences, 50% seen once. Sequencing input: CD4+ T cells from blood, cultured in vitro. These receptors were collected from a human donor who had recovered from COVID-19.

This clonotype was picked up a small number of times. V is TRBV7-2 and J is TRBJ1-2; perhaps TRBD1 as D (6 bases). The CDR3 is 17 residues long. Germline assignment: CDR1 SGHTA and CDR2 FQGNSA. V lost 0 bases and J lost 5, with 19 bases in between. The CDR3 is CASSLAAAVGHPYGYTF. CDR3 in DNA: TGTGCCAGCAGCTTAGCGGCCGCCGTGGGACACCCTTATGGCTACACCTTC.

The chain employs TRBV7-3 and TRBJ2-2, with 10 bases fitting TRBD2. Germline values: CDR1 SGHTA, CDR2 FQGTGA. V gave up 0 bases and J gave up 2 bases; unmatched junction bases: 6. The CDR3 loop spans 18 amino acids. CDR3 bases: TGTGCCAGCAGCTTAACTCCTAGCGGGGGCCTTAACACCGGGGAGCTGTTTTTT. Protein product: CASSLTPSGGLNTGELFF.

Comments on this clonotype: The conserved phenylalanine or tryptophan normally closing the CDR3 is absent here, so this likely arose from a read error. The chain recombines TRBV2 with TRBJ1-2; tentative D call: TRBD1 (6 bases). Trimming removed 2 bases from V and 0 bases from J, with 13 bases in between. The CDR3 is made up of 16 amino acids. The germline gives CDR1 SNHLY, CDR2 FYNNEI. This CDR3 reads CASSEKGTWANYGYTS. The CDR3 DNA reads as TGTGCCAGCAGTGAAAAGGGGACATGGGCTAACTATGGCTACACCTCC.

The V call is TRBV20-1, the J call TRBJ1-5; 9 nucleotides align to TRBD1. V gave up 4 bases and J gave up 4 bases; unmatched junction bases: 8. Per germline, CDR1 DFQATT and CDR2 SNEGSKA (reference sequence). This CDR3 region has 15 residues. CDR3 nucleotides: TGCAGTGCTATAACCACCGGGACAGGGAATCAGCCCCAGCATTTT. Translated, it gives CSAITTGTGNQPQHF.

The J gene is TRBJ1-1, the V gene TRBV5-1, with D maybe TRBD1 (6 bases). CDR1 is SGHRS, CDR2 YFSETQ, per germline. The CDR3 has 15 residues. The V end lost 4 bases, the J end lost 0 bases, and 13 bases lay between the germline ends. CDR3 sequence (DNA): TGCGCCAGCAGCAGGGGGGACGATATGAACACTGAAGCTTTCTTT. It codes for CASSRGDDMNTEAFF.

This chain uses TRBV7-9 with TRBJ2-3; tentatively, D is TRBD1 or TRBD2 (5 bases each). The V gene's germline CDR1 is SEHNR and CDR2 FQNEAQ (reference sequence). The V and J ends lost 1 base and 2 bases respectively, with 19 bases between them. The CDR3 sequence is 18 residues long. The CDR3, as DNA: TGTGCCAGCAGCTTAGGCTCGGGACGAACGCCAGTCACAGATACGCAGTATTTT. Encoded protein: CASSLGSGRTPVTDTQYF.

The chain couples TRBV2 to TRBJ2-3, with 15 bases aligning to TRBD2. This CDR3 has 17 residues. V lost 4 bases to trimming and J lost 4 bases; unmatched junction nucleotides: 6. The germline gives CDR1 SNHLY, CDR2 FYNNEI. The chain's CDR3 is CASSGGLAGGWADTQYF. CDR3 nucleotides: TGTGCCAGCAGTGGGGGACTAGCGGGGGGTTGGGCAGATACGCAGTATTTT.

Regarding this clonotype: One end of the junction does not line up with germline, which may come from a read error. The V and J genes are TRBV28 and TRBJ2-7; unclear D gene. CDR1 MDHEN and CDR2 SYDVKM come from the germline V gene. The CDR3 sequence is 16 residues long. CDR3 sequence reads: CTSIIGGRYTPHEQYF. The CDR3 DNA is TGTACCAGCATCATAGGTGGCCGTTACACCCCCCACGAGCAGTACTTC.

This clonotype was counted a few times. This rearrangement joins TRBV4-3 to TRBJ1-2; perhaps TRBD1 as D (5 bases). The CDR3 is made up of 16 amino acids. The V gene lost 0 bases and the J gene lost 7 bases, with 18 bases spanning the gap. From germline, CDR1 is LGHNA and CDR2 YSLEER. CDR3 DNA sequence: TGCGCCAGCAGCCAAGAGACGGAGGGGCCTAAGGGTGGCTACACCTTC. It is translated as CASSQETEGPKGGYTF.

The J gene is TRBJ1-6, the V gene TRBV7-3, with 7 bases lining up with TRBD1. The CDR3 extends over 13 amino acids. V was pared by 5 bases and J by 14 bases, with 9 bases of the junction left unmatched. CDR1 and CDR2 (germline): SGHTA, FQGTGA. This CDR3 reads CASSVRQGSALHF. CDR3 in DNA: TGTGCCAGCAGCGTACGACAGGGCTCAGCCCTCCACTTT.

The genes are TRBV2 and TRBJ2-3, with D perhaps TRBD2 (5 bases). V lost 9 bases and J lost 5, with 6 bases in between. Germline values: CDR1 SNHLY, CDR2 FYNNEI. CDR3 length equals 10 residues. The CDR3 sequence is CASEGDTQYF. CDR3 sequence (DNA): TGTGCCAGTGAGGGAGATACGCAGTATTTT.

The chain is built from TRBV20-1 and TRBJ1-1, with unresolved D. V lost 3 bases and J 4 bases, leaving 12 bases between the germline ends. Germline-derived CDR1 and CDR2 are DFQATT and SNEGSKA (reference sequence). The CDR3 length is 13 residues. The CDR3 sequence: CSASGNIGTEAFF. CDR3 nucleotides: TGCAGTGCTAGTGGGAATATAGGCACTGAAGCTTTCTTT.

The V and J genes are TRBV12-3 or TRBV12-4 and TRBJ2-4; 7 bases align to TRBD2. J gave up 1 base and V 5 bases, and 11 bases lay outside the gene matches. CDR3 length: 17 amino acids. CDR3: CASSDLSGPGAKNIQYF. CDR3 sequence (DNA): TGTGCCAGCAGTGATCTTAGCGGGCCAGGGGCCAAAAACATTCAGTACTTC.

The CDR3 reads CASSLSPSGTSGSNEQFF. The CDR3 DNA reads TGTGCCAGCAGTTTATCACCCAGCGGGACTAGCGGGAGCAATGAGCAGTTCTTC. The chain employs TRBV27 and TRBJ2-1; TRBD2 aligns across 14 bases. V lost 0 bases, J lost 6 bases, and 7 bases stayed unmatched. Germline-derived CDR1 and CDR2 are MNHEY and SMNVEV (reference sequence). The CDR3 extends over 18 amino acids.

The V and J genes are TRBV7-2 and TRBJ2-7; TRBD2 aligns across 13 bases. Trimming at V came to 4 bases and at J to 3 bases, leaving 9 bases not matched to a gene. The germline gives CDR1 SGHTA, CDR2 FQGNSA. The CDR3 totals 17 residues. The CDR3 region is CASSSAGTSGIIYEQYF. As DNA, the CDR3 is TGTGCCAGCAGCTCGGCCGGGACTAGCGGGATCATCTACGAGCAGTACTTC.

In this sample, this clonotype turned up a few times. The chain is built from TRBV6-2 or TRBV6-3 and TRBJ1-6, with 7 positions matching TRBD1. V shed 6 bases and J 9 bases; nucleotides not matched to a gene: 8. This CDR3 spans 14 amino acids. In germline, CDR1 is MNHEY, CDR2 SVGEGT. The CDR3 is CASRRTGDRSPLHF. The CDR3 DNA follows: TGTGCCAGCAGAAGAACAGGGGATCGTTCACCCCTCCACTTT.

The V gene is TRBV7-2, the J gene TRBJ2-2, with D unresolved. CDR1 is SGHTA, CDR2 FQGNSA, per germline. The CDR3 extends over 14 amino acids. Trimming pared 4 bases from V and 4 bases from J, leaving 10 bases between. CDR3 sequence reads: CASSSLGVTGELFF. CDR3 nucleotide sequence: TGTGCCAGCAGCTCGTTAGGAGTCACCGGGGAGCTGTTTTTT.

CDR3 nucleotides: TGTGCCAGCAGTGAAAATCACCAAGAGACCCAGTACTTC. Translation: CASSENHQETQYF. The genes are TRBV6-1 and TRBJ2-5; D is unresolved. The CDR3 has 13 residues. In germline, CDR1 is MNHNS, CDR2 SASEGT. V was clipped by 2 bases and J by 0 bases, with 4 bases between them.

In this sample, this clonotype is medium-sized. The rearrangement uses TRBV7-3 and TRBJ1-1, with TRBD1 identical over 7 bases. From germline, CDR1 is SGHTA and CDR2 FQGTGA. The CDR3 is 15 residues long. V gave up 2 bases and J gave up 7 bases; unmatched junction bases: 10. In DNA form, the CDR3 reads TGTGCCAGCAGCTTAGGAGACACGAGGGGGCTTGAAGCTTTCTTT. It is translated as CASSLGDTRGLEAFF.

The rearrangement links TRBV20-1 to TRBJ1-6; 9 bases map to TRBD1. The germline CDR1 and CDR2 sequences are DFQATT and SNEGSKA (reference sequence). Trimming took 6 bases from V and 7 from J; bases not matched to a gene: 10. This CDR3 spans 15 amino acids. The CDR3 bases are TGCAGTGCCCCATTATTCGACAGGGGGAATTCACCCCTCCACTTT. Its protein product is CSAPLFDRGNSPLHF.

The CDR3 loop reads CASSARGYEQYF. The CDR3 DNA reads TGTGCCAGTAGTGCCCGTGGGTACGAGCAGTACTTC. The chain links TRBV19 to TRBJ2-7; D is undetermined. Germline CDR1 LNHDA, CDR2 SQIVND (reference sequence). The CDR3 consists of 12 residues. V lost 5 bases and J 4 bases, leaving 9 bases between the germline ends.